This T cell receptor (beta chain) came from a study of human T cells and chemical hapten exposure. The CDR3 extends over 19 amino acids. V trimming: 1 base; J trimming: 2 bases; junction bases outside the gene matches: 14. The V gene's germline CDR1 is SEHNR and CDR2 FQNEAQ (reference sequence). From the RACE reads, TCRdb called clonotypes with MiXCR, one entry per CDR3 protein. The data show tens of thousands of distinct CDR3 sequences, about 8.6% seen once. Time point reported: healthy volunteer bleed at 2 weeks. Someone pulled total RNA out of unfractionated whole blood. Sequenced: whole blood. The TCR was taken from a female donor in good health. Some clones in this sample may be carry-over from other donors' samples. The genes are TRBV7-9 and TRBJ2-7, with 10 bases matching TRBD1. Here the CDR3 reads CASSLVGQGRAGAPYEQYF. DNA for the CDR3: TGTGCCAGCAGCTTAGTGGGACAGGGGCGAGCGGGAGCGCCCTACGAGCAGTACTTC.